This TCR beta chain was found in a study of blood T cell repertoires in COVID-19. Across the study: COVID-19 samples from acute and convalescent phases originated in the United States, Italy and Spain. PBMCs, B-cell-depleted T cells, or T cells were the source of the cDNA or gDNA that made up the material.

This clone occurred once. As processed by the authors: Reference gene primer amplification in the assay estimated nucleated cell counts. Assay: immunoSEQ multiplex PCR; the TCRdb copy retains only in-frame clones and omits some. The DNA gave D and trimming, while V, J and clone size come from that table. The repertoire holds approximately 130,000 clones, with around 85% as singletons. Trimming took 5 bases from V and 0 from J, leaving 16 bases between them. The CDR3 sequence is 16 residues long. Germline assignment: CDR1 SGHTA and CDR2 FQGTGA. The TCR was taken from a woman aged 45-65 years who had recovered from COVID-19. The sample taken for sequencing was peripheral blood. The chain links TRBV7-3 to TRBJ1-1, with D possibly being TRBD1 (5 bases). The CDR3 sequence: CASSPGGKGMNTEAFF. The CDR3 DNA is TGTGCCAGCAGCCCGGGAGGAAAGGGGATGAACACTGAAGCTTTCTTT.